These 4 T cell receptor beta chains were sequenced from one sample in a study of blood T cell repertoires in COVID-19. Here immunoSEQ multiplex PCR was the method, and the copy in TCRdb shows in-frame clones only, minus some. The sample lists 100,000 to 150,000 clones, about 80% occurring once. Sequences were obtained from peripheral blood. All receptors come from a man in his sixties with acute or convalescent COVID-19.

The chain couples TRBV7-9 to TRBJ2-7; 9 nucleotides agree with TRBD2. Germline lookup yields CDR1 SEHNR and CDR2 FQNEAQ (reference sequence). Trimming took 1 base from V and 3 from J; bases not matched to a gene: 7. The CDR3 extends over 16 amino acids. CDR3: CASSLVSAGGHYEQYF. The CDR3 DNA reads TGTGCCAGCAGCTTAGTTTCGGCGGGAGGGCACTACGAGCAGTACTTC.

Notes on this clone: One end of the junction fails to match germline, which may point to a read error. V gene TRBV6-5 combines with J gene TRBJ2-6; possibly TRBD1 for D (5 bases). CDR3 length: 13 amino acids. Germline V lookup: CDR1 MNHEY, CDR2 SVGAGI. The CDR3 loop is CANRASGANVLAF. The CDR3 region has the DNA TGTGCCAATAGGGCCTCTGGGGCCAACGTCCTGGCTTTC.

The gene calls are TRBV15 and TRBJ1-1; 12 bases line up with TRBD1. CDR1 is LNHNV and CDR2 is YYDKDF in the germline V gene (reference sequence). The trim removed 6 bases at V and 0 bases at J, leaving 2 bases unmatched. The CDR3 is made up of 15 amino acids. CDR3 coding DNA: TGTGCCACCAGGGGGACAGGGGGCTTGAACACTGAAGCTTTCTTT. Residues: CATRGTGGLNTEAFF.

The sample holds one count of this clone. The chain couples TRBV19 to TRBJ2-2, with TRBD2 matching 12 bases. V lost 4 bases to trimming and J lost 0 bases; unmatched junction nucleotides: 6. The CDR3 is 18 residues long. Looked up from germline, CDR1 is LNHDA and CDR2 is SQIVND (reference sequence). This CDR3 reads CASSKSRTSGANTGELFF. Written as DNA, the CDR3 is TGTGCCAGTAGTAAATCGCGGACTAGCGGGGCGAACACCGGGGAGCTGTTTTTT. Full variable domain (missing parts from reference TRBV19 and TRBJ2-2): DGGITQSPKYLFRKEGQNVTLSCEQNLNHDAMYWYRQDPGQGLRLIYYSQIVNDFQKGDIAEGYSVSREKKESFPLTVTSAQKNPTAFYLCASSKSRTSGANTGELFFGEGSRLTVL.